The 27 T cell receptor beta chains below come from one sample, sequenced in a study of blood T cell repertoires in COVID-19. TCRdb's table, derived via immunoSEQ multiplex PCR, lists solely in-frame clones and lacks some. The sample carries about 170,000 clones, more than 85% recorded once. The sequenced sample consisted of peripheral blood. All receptors come from a middle-aged man with acute or convalescent COVID-19.

This clone was recorded once. The chain uses TRBV30 and TRBJ2-1; 7 nucleotides line up with TRBD2. J was trimmed by 7 bases and V by 8 bases; bases with no gene match: 8. CDR1 is GTSNPN and CDR2 is SVGIG in the germline V gene (reference sequence). The CDR3 runs to 12 residues. In nucleotides, the CDR3 is TGTGCCGGGGAGGGCCGAGGGAATGAGCAGTTCTTC. Protein product: CAGEGRGNEQFF.

The genes are TRBV2 and TRBJ1-1, with D possibly TRBD1 on 5 matching bases. CDR3 length equals 13 residues. The germline V gene encodes CDR1 SNHLY and CDR2 FYNNEI. The V and J ends lost 5 bases and 6 bases respectively, with 13 bases between them. The CDR3, as DNA: TGTGCCAGCAGTAGTCAGGGCCTGGCTGAAGCTTTCTTT. Translated, it gives CASSSQGLAEAFF. Together with reference TRBV2 and TRBJ1-1, the CDR3 gives the full variable domain: EPEVTQTPSHQVTQMGQEVILRCVPISNHLYFYWYRQILGQKVEFLVSFYNNEISEKSEIFDDQFSVERPDGSNFTLKIRSTKLEDSAMYFCASSSQGLAEAFFGQGTRLTVV.

This rearrangement joins TRBV28 to TRBJ1-5; no definite D call. CDR1 is MDHEN, CDR2 SYDVKM, per germline. Trimming stripped 5 bases from V and 7 bases from J, with 9 bases between. The CDR3 consists of 12 residues. The CDR3 nucleotides read TGTGCCAGCAGTGTCACCAGACAGCCCCAGCATTTT. Encoded protein: CASSVTRQPQHF.

The V gene is TRBV5-1, the J gene TRBJ2-6; a weak D match, TRBD2 (5 bases). Germline assignment: CDR1 SGHRS and CDR2 YFSETQ. This CDR3 region has 14 residues. V was trimmed by 7 bases and J by 1 base, leaving 9 bases between them. The CDR3 sequence: CASSGGSGANVLTF. In DNA form, the CDR3 reads TGCGCCAGCTCCGGCGGGTCTGGGGCCAACGTCCTGACTTTC.

The rearrangement links TRBV11-1 to TRBJ2-1, with D possibly TRBD2 on 6 matching bases. Germline CDR1 is SGHAT and CDR2 is FQDESV (reference sequence). The CDR3 is made up of 16 amino acids. With 1 base removed from V and 0 bases from J, the gap between germline ends came to 10 bases. The CDR3 reads CASSLVYGSSYNEQFF. CDR3 nucleotides: TGTGCCAGCAGCTTAGTCTACGGGAGCTCCTACAATGAGCAGTTCTTC.

V usage is TRBV27 and J usage is TRBJ1-1; TRBD1 agrees at 7 bases. V was pared by 0 bases and J by 4 bases, with 5 bases of the junction left unmatched. Germline V gene lookup returns CDR1 MNHEY and CDR2 SMNVEV (reference sequence). This CDR3 has 15 residues. This chain's CDR3 is CASSLSRRGVTEAFF. In nucleotides, the CDR3 is TGTGCCAGCAGTTTATCTCGCAGGGGGGTCACTGAAGCTTTCTTT.

The chain joins TRBV7-3 to TRBJ2-3; weak D call: TRBD2 (6 bases). V dropped 1 base and J dropped 1 base, with 6 bases sitting between them. The germline V gene encodes CDR1 SGHTA and CDR2 FQGTGA. This CDR3 spans 14 amino acids. DNA of the CDR3: TGTGCCAGCAGCTTAAGGGGGGGCACAGATACGCAGTATTTT. Its translation is CASSLRGGTDTQYF.

The chain combines TRBV27 with TRBJ1-1; TRBD1 aligns across 7 bases. Germline V lookup: CDR1 MNHEY, CDR2 SMNVEV (reference sequence). V shed 5 bases and J 1 base; nucleotides not matched to a gene: 4. The CDR3 covers 14 residues. CDR3 sequence (DNA): TGTGCCAGCAGTCCAGGGACAGAGAACACTGAAGCTTTCTTT. Translation: CASSPGTENTEAFF.

The chain joins TRBV28 to TRBJ1-5; a possible D gene is TRBD1 (6 bases). The V end was cut by 6 bases, the J end by 6 bases, with 18 bases between. Germline CDR1 and CDR2: MDHEN and SYDVKM. There are 15 residues in the CDR3. DNA of the CDR3: TGTGCCAGCAGCCCGGGTGGCAGGGGAGTTCAGCCCCAGCATTTT. It codes for CASSPGGRGVQPQHF.

V gene TRBV5-5 combines with J gene TRBJ2-3; the match to TRBD1 covers 9 bases. CDR1 and CDR2 from the germline V gene are SGHKS and YYEKEE (reference sequence). The CDR3 contains 13 residues. Trimming took 7 bases from V and 5 from J; bases not matched to a gene: 5. This chain's CDR3 is CASLETGGDTQYF. Here the CDR3 DNA reads TGTGCCAGCCTTGAGACAGGGGGAGATACGCAGTATTTT.

The chain couples TRBV5-1 to TRBJ1-4; D may be TRBD1 (6 bases). The CDR3 extends over 15 amino acids. Germline V gene sequence: CDR1 SGHRS, CDR2 YFSETQ. V dropped 5 bases and J dropped 3 bases, with 14 bases sitting between them. The CDR3 spells CASSQTGTPNEKLFF. As DNA, the CDR3 is TGCGCCAGCAGTCAAACCGGGACACCTAATGAAAAACTGTTTTTT.

V gene TRBV3-1 (or the pseudogene TRBV3-2) combines with J gene TRBJ2-1; D is unclear. This CDR3 spans 13 amino acids. CDR1 is LGHDT and CDR2 is YNNKEL in the germline V gene (reference sequence). Trimming left V 2 bases short and J 4 bases short, with 6 bases between. The CDR3 nucleotides are TGTGCCAGCAGCCAATCAGGTTACAATGAGCAGTTCTTC. It specifies CASSQSGYNEQFF.

The genes are TRBV7-2 and TRBJ1-2; D remains unclear. Trimming took off 5 bases at V and 7 bases at J, with 17 bases between the two ends. The CDR3 totals 14 residues. Germline CDR1 is SGHTA and CDR2 is FQGNSA. The CDR3 region is CASSLKRSAGGYTF. The CDR3 DNA follows: TGTGCCAGCAGCCTCAAGAGGTCTGCTGGTGGCTACACCTTC.

V is TRBV5-1 and J is TRBJ2-5; 7 positions agree with TRBD1. This CDR3 comprises 13 residues. J was trimmed by 1 base and V by 3 bases; bases with no gene match: 0. Per the germline V gene, CDR1 is SGHRS and CDR2 is YFSETQ. The chain's CDR3 is CASSWDSQETQYF. The CDR3 DNA reads TGCGCCAGCAGCTGGGACAGCCAAGAGACCCAGTACTTC.

V gene TRBV7-9 combines with J gene TRBJ2-7; D is perhaps TRBD2 (7 bases). Trimming pared 7 bases from V and 0 bases from J, leaving 13 bases between. CDR3 length: 14 amino acids. Per the germline V gene, CDR1 is SEHNR and CDR2 is FQNEAQ (reference sequence). CDR3 region: CASTKGGNSYEQYF. CDR3 bases: TGTGCCAGCACCAAGGGGGGGAACTCCTACGAGCAGTACTTC.

This sequence joins TRBV6-5 and TRBJ2-7, with D unresolved. V dropped 9 bases and J dropped 4 bases, with 7 bases sitting between them. The CDR3 is 10 residues long. Per the germline V gene, CDR1 is MNHEY and CDR2 is SVGAGI. The DNA for the CDR3 is TGTGCCAGTGGCCTTTACGAGCAGTACTTC. Its translation: CASGLYEQYF.

The chain joins TRBV5-4 to TRBJ1-2, with TRBD1 matching 10 bases. The CDR3 is 15 residues long. Germline lookup yields CDR1 SGHNT and CDR2 YYREEE (reference sequence). The ends lost 4 bases at V and 8 bases at J; junction bases unmatched: 11. CDR3 bases: TGTGCCAGCAGCCGGATAGACAGGGGGCTGGAGGGCTACACCTTC. Translated: CASSRIDRGLEGYTF. Filled out from reference TRBV5-4 and TRBJ1-2, the complete variable domain reads ETGVTQSPTHLIKTRGQQVTLRCSSQSGHNTVSWYQQALGQGPQFIFQYYREEENGRGNFPPRFSGLQFPNYSSELNVNALELDDSALYLCASSRIDRGLEGYTFGSGTRLTVV.

V gene TRBV30 combines with J gene TRBJ1-2; no clear D. CDR3 length: 13 amino acids. Trimming cost V 0 bases and J 4 bases, with 9 bases left between them. Germline V lookup: CDR1 GTSNPN, CDR2 SVGIG (reference sequence). The CDR3 protein is CAWSVMGSYGYTF. DNA of the CDR3: TGTGCCTGGAGTGTAATGGGGAGCTATGGCTACACCTTC.

This rearrangement joins TRBV6-6 to TRBJ2-3; no firm D call. The germline CDR1 and CDR2 sequences are MNHNY and SVGAGI (reference sequence). V lost 6 bases, J lost 8 bases, and 21 bases lay in between. This CDR3 region has 15 residues. The CDR3 reads CASSQAAGVSGTQYF. The CDR3 DNA reads TGTGCCAGCAGCCAAGCCGCCGGCGTCTCGGGTACGCAGTATTTT.

V gene TRBV19 combines with J gene TRBJ1-1, with 9 bases fitting TRBD1. V trimming: 5 bases; J trimming: 3 bases; junction bases outside the gene matches: 4. Germline V gives CDR1 LNHDA, CDR2 SQIVND (reference sequence). This CDR3 spans 14 amino acids. The CDR3 protein is CASSLGQGYTEAFF. The CDR3 DNA sequence: TGTGCCAGTAGTTTAGGACAGGGGTACACTGAAGCTTTCTTT. Looking up the rest from reference TRBV19 and TRBJ1-1 gives the full variable domain: DGGITQSPKYLFRKEGQNVTLSCEQNLNHDAMYWYRQDPGQGLRLIYYSQIVNDFQKGDIAEGYSVSREKKESFPLTVTSAQKNPTAFYLCASSLGQGYTEAFFGQGTRLTVV.

In this sample, this clone turned up once. The rearrangement joins TRBV6-5 to TRBJ2-3, with 7 nucleotides matching TRBD2. V shed 4 bases, J shed 4 bases, and the junction held 8 bases outside the gene matches. The CDR3 is 15 amino acids. Germline CDR1 MNHEY, CDR2 SVGAGI. The CDR3 region has the DNA TGTGCCAGCAGTTCCCAATGGGAGGGTGCAGATACGCAGTATTTT. Residues: CASSSQWEGADTQYF.

V is TRBV12-3 or TRBV12-4 and J is TRBJ2-1; TRBD2 matches 9 bases. CDR3 length: 13 residues. The junction had 1 base not matched to a gene; V was cut back by 6 bases and J by 4 bases. CDR3 region: CASRAGGYNEQFF. For the CDR3, the DNA is TGTGCCAGCAGGGCGGGGGGGTACAATGAGCAGTTCTTC.

V usage is TRBV14 and J usage is TRBJ2-5, with 8 bases fitting TRBD1. Germline V lookup: CDR1 SGHDN, CDR2 FVKESK. The CDR3 contains 14 residues. V lost 4 bases to trimming and J lost 4 bases; unmatched junction nucleotides: 5. The CDR3 DNA is TGTGCCAGCAGCCTGACAGGGGAGCGAGAGACCCAGTACTTC. Its translation: CASSLTGERETQYF.

The chain is built from TRBV10-3 and TRBJ1-1, with TRBD1 identical over 7 bases. The V and J ends lost 11 bases and 1 base, in that order; junction bases with no gene match: 13. Germline V lookup: CDR1 ENHRY, CDR2 SYGVKD. The CDR3 extends over 15 amino acids. The CDR3 DNA follows: TGTGCCTCAAGGGGGCCAGGGACATCGAACACTGAAGCTTTCTTT. Protein product: CASRGPGTSNTEAFF.

This clone was detected once. The chain joins TRBV12-3 or TRBV12-4 to TRBJ2-1; the D gene is possibly TRBD1 (5 bases). V shed 2 bases and J shed 10 bases, with 12 bases lying between them. The length of the CDR3 is 13 residues. CDR3 nucleotides: TGTGCCAGCAGTTTAAACAGGTTGGGCGAGCAGTTCTTC. Encoded protein: CASSLNRLGEQFF.

This clone has just one count. The chain couples TRBV28 to TRBJ2-5, with 15 bases matching TRBD2. CDR3 length: 16 residues. The V segment lost 4 bases and the J segment 4 bases; nucleotides outside the gene matches: 4. In germline, CDR1 is MDHEN, CDR2 SYDVKM. The CDR3 is CASSSGLAGGGETQYF. The CDR3 region has the DNA TGTGCCAGCAGTTCGGGACTAGCGGGAGGTGGAGAGACCCAGTACTTC.

The chain links TRBV28 to TRBJ2-1, with TRBD2 identical over 8 bases. The J segment lost 4 bases and the V segment lost 2 bases, leaving 4 bases of the junction unmatched. The CDR3 is made up of 15 amino acids. Per the germline V gene, CDR1 is MDHEN and CDR2 is SYDVKM. The CDR3 DNA follows: TGTGCCAGCAGTTTACCGGGAGGGCTTTACAATGAGCAGTTCTTC. It is translated as CASSLPGGLYNEQFF.